This T cell receptor (beta chain) emerged from a study of T cell changes during pregnancy in multiple sclerosis. From germline, CDR1 is SGHNT and CDR2 YYREEE (reference sequence). The CDR3 runs 15 residues. V trimming: 4 bases; J trimming: 4 bases; junction bases outside the gene matches: 9. Clones were sequenced by immunoSEQ multiplex PCR, and TCRdb holds only the in-frame ones, with some missing. This sample has 50,000 to 70,000 clones, with 85% to 95% found just once. The sequencing here drew on peripheral blood, taken in the first trimester of pregnancy. The receptor was isolated from a female donor with multiple sclerosis, enrolled in a pregnancy study. This rearrangement joins TRBV5-4 to TRBJ1-1; TRBD1 matches 8 bases. The CDR3 loop is CASSLRTGRSTEAFF. The DNA of the CDR3 is TGTGCCAGCAGCCTACGGACAGGGAGGTCCACTGAAGCTTTCTTT.